This is a list of T cell receptor beta chains from one sample in a study of vaccination effects on CD4 cells after COVID-19. The antigens for these receptors are not known. Libraries were prepared by immunoSEQ multiplex PCR; TCRdb keeps only in-frame clonotypes and omits some of them. The data contain tens of thousands of clones, about four fifths of them singletons. Source: CD4+ T cells from PBMCs cultured with HCoV-NL63 spike peptides, taken before COVID-19 vaccination. These receptors were taken from a human donor who received a COVID-19 vaccine. CDR3s include the opening cysteine and the closing phenylalanine or tryptophan. Fields, in order: J gene, clone size, D gene, V gene, CDR3 DNA, CDR3 protein. A D gene is named only where the DNA matches it firmly. Only part of the rows carry a size: once, few, many, or a class if the clone is expanded.

TRBJ2-3,.,TRBD2,TRBV18,TGTGCCAGCTCACCAGAGCAACTAGCGGGGGGCACAGATACGCAGTATTTT,CASSPEQLAGGTDTQYF
TRBJ2-1,.,TRBD2,TRBV7-3,TGTGCCAGCAGCCCCGGGACTAACAATGAGCAGTTCTTC,CASSPGTNNEQFF
TRBJ2-5,.,TRBD1,TRBV5-6,TGTGCCAGCAGCTCCGCGACAGGGGGATGGGAGACCCAGTACTTC,CASSSATGGWETQYF
TRBJ1-3,.,TRBD1,TRBV6-5,TGTGCCAGCAGGCAGACAGGGTCCCCTGGAAACACCATATATTTT,CASRQTGSPGNTIYF
TRBJ2-5,.,TRBD2,TRBV24-1,TGTGCCACCAGTGATTTTGGGGGGGAGTACCAAGAGACCCAGTACTTC,CATSDFGGEYQETQYF
TRBJ1-2,.,.,TRBV6-5,TGTGCCAGCACCCCGGGACATAACTATGGCTACACCTTC,CASTPGHNYGYTF
TRBJ1-4,.,.,TRBV4-1,TGCGCCAGCAGCCAACCGGCAACTAATGAAAAACTGTTTTTT,CASSQPATNEKLFF
TRBJ2-3,.,.,TRBV6-6,TGTGCCAGCATCCTAAGGTCGGGGGTTAAAGATACGCAGTATTTT,CASILRSGVKDTQYF
TRBJ1-2,.,.,TRBV27,TGTGCCAGCAGTCTACAGGGTGGCAACTATGGCTACACCTTC,CASSLQGGNYGYTF
TRBJ1-6,.,TRBD1,TRBV5-1,TGCGCCAGCAGCTTCCGACAGGGGAATTCACCCCTCCACTTT,CASSFRQGNSPLHF
TRBJ2-4,.,TRBD1,TRBV7-3,TGTGCCAGCAGCTTAACTGGACAGGGAAACATTCAGTACTTC,CASSLTGQGNIQYF
TRBJ1-2,.,TRBD1,TRBV5-1,TGCGCCAGCAGCTTGGACGGGACAGGGGTGGACTACACCTTC,CASSLDGTGVDYTF
TRBJ1-1,.,TRBD1,TRBV6-6,TGTGCCAGCCACAGGGGGGGTGCTGAAGCTTTCTTT,CASHRGGAEAFF
TRBJ2-2,.,.,TRBV14,TGTGCCAGCAGCCAACGGGTCACCGGGGAGCTGTTTTTT,CASSQRVTGELFF
TRBJ1-1,few,.,TRBV5-1,TGCGCCAGCAGCATAAGTGGACGGTTGAACACTGAAGCTTTCTTT,CASSISGRLNTEAFF
TRBJ1-2,few,.,TRBV5-1,TGCGCCAGCAGCCCGGACGGAGCTAACTATGGCTACACCTTC,CASSPDGANYGYTF
TRBJ2-6,.,.,TRBV27,TGTGCCAGCAGTCGAACACCGCGGGTGGATGGGGCCAACGTCCTGACTTTC,CASSRTPRVDGANVLTF
TRBJ1-4,.,.,TRBV27,TGTGCCAGCAGTTTCAGAGGGGCAGATAATGAAAAACTGTTTTTT,CASSFRGADNEKLFF
TRBJ1-5,few,.,TRBV30,TGTGCCTGGAGGAAGGGGATGGGACAGCCCCAGCATTTT,CAWRKGMGQPQHF
TRBJ2-5,.,.,TRBV7-2,TGTGCCAGCAGCTTAGGCTTAGTCCAAGAGACCCAGTACTTC,CASSLGLVQETQYF
TRBJ2-5,.,.,TRBV7-3,TGTGCCAGCAGCTCACAGGGAACGGGGCAAGAGACCCAGTACTTC,CASSSQGTGQETQYF
TRBJ2-5,once,.,TRBV19,TGTGCCAGTAGTATTGGGGATTTCCAAGAGACCCAGTACTTC,CASSIGDFQETQYF
TRBJ2-3,once,TRBD2,TRBV14,TGTGCCAGCAGCCAGCCCACTAGCGGGGGACGCACAGATACGCAGTATTTT,CASSQPTSGGRTDTQYF
TRBJ2-2,.,.,TRBV28,TGTGCCAGCAGTCCTGAGGGGAGCACCGGGGAGCTGTTTTTT,CASSPEGSTGELFF
TRBJ2-2,once,.,TRBV2,TGTGCCAGCACTAGGGGCACCGGGGAGCTGTTTTTT,CASTRGTGELFF
TRBJ1-4,once,.,TRBV28,TGTGCCAGCAGATTTGTCTTGGGGAAACTGTTTTTT,CASRFVLGKLFF
TRBJ2-2,few,TRBD1,TRBV16,TGTGCCAGCAAGACGAGGACAGGGCTAACCGGGGAGCTGTTTTTT,CASKTRTGLTGELFF
TRBJ2-1,.,TRBD1,TRBV25-1,TGTGCCAGCAGTAGACAGGGTACCGCCAATGAGCAGTTCTTC,CASSRQGTANEQFF
TRBJ1-1,.,TRBD1,TRBV7-8,TGTGCCAGCAGCTTAGGTCAGGGGGGATACGGTGAAGCTTTCTTT,CASSLGQGGYGEAFF
TRBJ1-3,.,.,TRBV27,TGTGCCAGCAGGGACCAGGGATTCTCTGGAAACACCATATATTTT,CASRDQGFSGNTIYF
TRBJ1-1,once,.,TRBV5-6,TGTGCCAGCAGCTTGGTTTATTTCGACACTGAAGCTTTCTTT,CASSLVYFDTEAFF
TRBJ1-1,.,.,TRBV3-1/TRBV3-2,TGTGCCAGCAGCGAGGCAGGGGTCACTGAAGCTTTCTTT,CASSEAGVTEAFF
TRBJ2-1,.,TRBD1,TRBV5-1,TGCGCCAGCAGCCCGGGACAGGACAATGAGCAGTTCTTC,CASSPGQDNEQFF
TRBJ2-1,.,.,TRBV30,TGTGCCTGGAGTTTCAGGGGCATGTTCTACAATGAGCAGTTCTTC,CAWSFRGMFYNEQFF
TRBJ1-1,.,.,TRBV21-1,TGTGCCAGCAGCAAAGCGGTAACAGGGGAACCCAGCATGAACACTGAAGCTTTCTTT,CASSKAVTGEPSMNTEAFF
TRBJ2-3,once,TRBD1,TRBV5-1,TGCGCCAGCAGTTCGACCAGGGGGCAGAGCACAGATACGCAGTATTTT,CASSSTRGQSTDTQYF
TRBJ1-6,.,.,TRBV4-1,TGCGCCAGCAGCCAGACCGTACTGTCATCCTCACCCCTCCACTTT,CASSQTVLSSSPLHF
TRBJ2-5,.,TRBD1,TRBV3-1/TRBV3-2,TGTGCCAGCAGCCACACAGGGGAGAAAGAGACCCAGTACTTC,CASSHTGEKETQYF
TRBJ2-5,.,.,TRBV6-5,TGTGCCAGCAGTACAGGTCGCTTGACCCAGTACTTC,CASSTGRLTQYF
TRBJ1-3,few,TRBD1,TRBV7-8,TGTGCCAGCAGCTTAGAGACAGGGGTTGGAAACACCATATATTTT,CASSLETGVGNTIYF
TRBJ1-2,.,.,TRBV12-3/TRBV12-4,TGTGCCAGCAGTTTAGAGGGTCTTGGCTACACCTTC,CASSLEGLGYTF
TRBJ1-1,.,.,TRBV7-2,TGTGCCAGCAGGCTGAAACAGGGAAACACTGAAGCTTTCTTT,CASRLKQGNTEAFF
TRBJ1-2,.,.,TRBV5-1,TGCGCCAGCAGCAGTCAGCAGGGGAGCTATGGCTACACCTTC,CASSSQQGSYGYTF
TRBJ1-5,few,.,TRBV6-6,TGTGCCAGCAGTCCTCACAGGATTCAGTATAGCAATCAGCCCCAGCATTTT,CASSPHRIQYSNQPQHF
TRBJ1-1,once,.,TRBV11-2,TGTGCCAGCAGCTTAGGGGCAGAGCAGTTCGGAGCTTTCTTT,CASSLGAEQFGAFF
TRBJ2-5,few,TRBD2,TRBV15,TGTGCCACCAGCATCATCAACCCAGGACTAGCGGGGGGGCCTCGTGAGACCCAGTACTTC,CATSIINPGLAGGPRETQYF
TRBJ1-6,.,.,TRBV5-4,TGTGCCAGCAGCTTTTGGGACGCCGCCTCACCCCTCCACTTT,CASSFWDAASPLHF
TRBJ2-1,.,.,TRBV19,TGTGCCAGTAGTCGGGCCTACAATGAGCAGTTCTTC,CASSRAYNEQFF